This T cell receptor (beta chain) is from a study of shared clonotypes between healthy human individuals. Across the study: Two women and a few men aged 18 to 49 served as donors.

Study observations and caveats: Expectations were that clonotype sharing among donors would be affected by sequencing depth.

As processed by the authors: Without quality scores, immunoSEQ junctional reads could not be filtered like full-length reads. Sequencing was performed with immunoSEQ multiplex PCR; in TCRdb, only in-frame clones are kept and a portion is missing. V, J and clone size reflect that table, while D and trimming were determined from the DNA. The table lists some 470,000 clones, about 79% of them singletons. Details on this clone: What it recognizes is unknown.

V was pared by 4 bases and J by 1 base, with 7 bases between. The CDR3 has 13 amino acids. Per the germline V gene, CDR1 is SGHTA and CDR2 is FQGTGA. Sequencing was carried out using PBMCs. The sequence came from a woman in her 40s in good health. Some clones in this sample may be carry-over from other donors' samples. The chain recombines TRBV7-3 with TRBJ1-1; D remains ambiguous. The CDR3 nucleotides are TGTGCCAGCAGCTCCCCGGGGAACACTGAAGCTTTCTTT. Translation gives CASSSPGNTEAFF.